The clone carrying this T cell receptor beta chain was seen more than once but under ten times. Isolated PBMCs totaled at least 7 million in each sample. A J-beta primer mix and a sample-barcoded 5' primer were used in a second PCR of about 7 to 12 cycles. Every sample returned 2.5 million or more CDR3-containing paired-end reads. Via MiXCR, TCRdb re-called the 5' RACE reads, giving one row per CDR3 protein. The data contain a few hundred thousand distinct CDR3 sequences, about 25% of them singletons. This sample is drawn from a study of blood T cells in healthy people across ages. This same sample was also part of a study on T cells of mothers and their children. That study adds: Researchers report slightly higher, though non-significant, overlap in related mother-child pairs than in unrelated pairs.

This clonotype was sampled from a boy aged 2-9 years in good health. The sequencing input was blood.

This chain's CDR3 is CSASGTVSSYEQYF. The DNA for the CDR3 is TGCAGTGCTTCCGGGACGGTGAGCTCCTACGAGCAGTACTTC. The J gene is TRBJ2-7, the V gene TRBV20-1, with D perhaps TRBD1 or TRBD2 (5 bases each). Trimming left V 5 bases short and J 0 bases short, with 14 bases between. In germline, CDR1 is DFQATT, CDR2 SNEGSKA (reference sequence). This CDR3 has 14 residues.